The 30 T cell receptor beta chains in this list originate from one sample, sequenced in a study of tumor-infiltrating lymphocytes in primary liver carcinoma. Total RNA (approximately 500 ng) served as template for TCR beta cDNA synthesis primed by a constant-region primer. Three nested multiplex PCR rounds of slightly modified ARM-PCR generated TCR beta libraries. With TRBV1-TRBV30 forward primers and a C-beta reverse primer, the first two PCR rounds were run for 9 to 10 cycles each. Using its own MiXCR run on the multiplex PCR reads, TCRdb lists one record per CDR3 protein. The table records roughly 190,000 distinct CDR3 sequences, 85% of them present only once. Bulk tissue was left unsorted, and RNA and DNA were co-extracted from about 19-30 mg of it. The sample comprised tumor tissue from primary liver carcinoma. All receptors derive from a man in his forties with primary liver carcinoma and hepatitis B virus infection.

This clonotype has a handful of counts. Possible read error: a much larger clone is one base away. This chain links TRBV19 with TRBJ2-2; the match to TRBD1 covers 8 bases. The CDR3 is made up of 14 amino acids. Germline V lookup: CDR1 LNHDA, CDR2 SQIVND (reference sequence). The CDR3 loop reads CTSSHGQGTGELFF. The CDR3 DNA reads as TGTACCAGTAGTCACGGACAGGGCACCGGGGAGCTGTTTTTT.

With regard to this clonotype: Since the CDR3 does not end with the conserved phenylalanine or tryptophan, this likely comes from a read error. The rearrangement joins TRBV4-1 to TRBJ2-3; 10 nucleotides line up with TRBD2. The CDR3 is made up of 18 amino acids. The germline CDR1 and CDR2 sequences are MGHRA and YSYEKL. V was pared by 1 base and J by 4 bases, with 11 bases of the junction left unmatched. The CDR3 bases are TGCGCCAGCAGCCAAGGGGGGGGACTAGCGAGAGGACCAGATACGCAGTATTGT. Its translation is CASSQGGGLARGPDTQYC.

About this clonotype itself: Mismatch with germline at one junction end may stem from a read error. The chain combines TRBV11-1 with TRBJ2-7; perhaps TRBD1 as D (6 bases). CDR3 length: 13 residues. Per the germline V gene, CDR1 is SGHAT and CDR2 is FQDESV (reference sequence). CDR3 nucleotides: TGTGACAGCAGGGGAAAGCGATCCTACGGGCAGTACTTC. Its protein product is CDSRGKRSYGQYF.

Note on this clonotype: The germline gene is not matched at one end of the junction; a read error may be the cause. V usage is TRBV4-3 and J usage is TRBJ2-7, with D maybe TRBD2 (5 bases). Germline V gene sequence: CDR1 LGHNA, CDR2 YSLEER. The CDR3 contains 13 residues. As DNA, the CDR3 is TGCGCCAGTAGCCAAGACTATTCCTACAAGCAGTACTTC. This encodes CASSQDYSYKQYF.

This clonotype was observed many times. J is TRBJ1-2 and V is TRBV5-1; weak D call: TRBD1 (6 bases). The length of the CDR3 is 13 residues. The V gene's germline CDR1 is SGHRS and CDR2 YFSETQ. With 0 bases removed from V and 5 bases from J, the gap between germline ends came to 8 bases. CDR3 coding DNA: TGCGCCAGCAGCTTGGCAGGGGAATATGGCTACACCTTC. Protein sequence: CASSLAGEYGYTF.

Note on this clonotype: One end of the junction varies from germline; a read error may be responsible. The chain carries TRBV6-5 and TRBJ1-1; TRBD1 is a possible D gene (6 bases). This CDR3 contains 13 residues. The germline V gene encodes CDR1 MNHEY and CDR2 SVGAGI. This chain's CDR3 is CASCRTVETEAIF. The DNA of the CDR3 is TGTGCCAGCTGTAGGACAGTGGAAACAGAAGCTATCTTT.

J is TRBJ2-2 and V is TRBV29-1; weak D call: TRBD1 (6 bases). Germline V gene lookup returns CDR1 SQVTM and CDR2 ANQGSEA. V was trimmed by 4 bases and J by 3 bases, leaving 15 bases between them. This CDR3 is built from 15 residues. In DNA form, the CDR3 reads TGCAGCGTTGTAGGACAGCTGGATCACACCGGGGAGCTGTTTTTT. Protein sequence: CSVVGQLDHTGELFF.

For this clonotype: Germline and junction disagree at one end, which may indicate a read error. The chain combines TRBV29-1 with TRBJ1-5, with D tentatively TRBD1 (5 bases). CDR3 length: 12 residues. CDR1 is SQVTM and CDR2 is ANQGSEA in the germline V gene. The CDR3 here is CSIRGAGQPQHF. The CDR3 DNA follows: TGCAGCATTCGCGGGGCGGGGCAGCCACAGCATTTT. The full variable domain, its missing parts supplied by reference TRBV29-1 and TRBJ1-5, is SAVISQKPSRDICQRGTSLTIQCQVDSQVTMMFWYRQQPGQSLTLIATANQGSEATYESGFVIDKFPISRPNLTFSTLTVSNMSPEDSSIYLCSIRGAGQPQHFGDGTRLSIL.

The V gene is TRBV18, the J gene TRBJ1-1; 8 bases are shared with TRBD1. This CDR3 has 17 residues. Germline V gene lookup returns CDR1 KGHSH and CDR2 LQKENI. With V trimmed by 4 bases and J by 0 bases, 10 bases remained unmatched. CDR3 in amino acids: CASSLGPGTGMNTEAFF. The CDR3 DNA follows: TGTGCCAGCTCACTCGGTCCCGGGACAGGAATGAACACTGAAGCTTTCTTT.

This rearrangement joins TRBV19 to TRBJ2-1, with a weak D call TRBD2 (6 bases). The CDR3 length is 15 residues. Germline V gene sequence: CDR1 LNHDA, CDR2 SQIVND (reference sequence). Trimming took 5 bases from V and 8 from J, leaving 19 bases between them. DNA for the CDR3: TGTGCCAGTAGTCTGGCCGACTCGGCGGGGCATGAGCAGTTCTTC. This codes for CASSLADSAGHEQFF.

Notes on this clonotype: One end of the junction does not line up with germline, which may come from a read error. The chain uses TRBV11-1 and TRBJ2-7; D is uncertain. Germline V gives CDR1 SGHAT, CDR2 FQDESV (reference sequence). The CDR3 totals 17 residues. In DNA form, the CDR3 reads TGTGCCATCAGCTTAGGGCCGGCGAGTGAAAGCTCCTACGAGCAATACTTC. Its translation: CAISLGPASESSYEQYF.

The chain is built from TRBV10-3 and TRBJ2-7; D is ambiguous. With 4 bases removed from V and 13 bases from J, the gap between germline ends came to 20 bases. The CDR3 runs 13 residues. The V gene's germline CDR1 is ENHRY and CDR2 SYGVKD. CDR3 loop: CAISGPRKHEQYF. CDR3 sequence (DNA): TGTGCCATCAGTGGGCCGAGGAAGCACGAACAATACTTC.

This clonotype was seen ten or more times. V and J are TRBV28 and TRBJ2-3; 8 nucleotides agree with TRBD1. Germline loops: CDR1 MDHEN, CDR2 SYDVKM. This CDR3 has 15 amino acids. J lost 6 bases, V lost 2 bases, and 7 bases had no gene match. CDR3 in DNA: TGTGCCAGCAGTTTACGGACAGGGTGGATTGATACGCAGTATTTT. As protein: CASSLRTGWIDTQYF.

CDR3 nucleotide sequence: TGTGCCAGCAGTGAAGGAGGGTTGGTTCGTGAGACCCAGTACTTC. Protein product: CASSEGGLVRETQYF. The chain uses TRBV6-1 and TRBJ2-5; TRBD2 might be the D (5 bases). Germline loops: CDR1 MNHNS, CDR2 SASEGT. V dropped 1 base and J dropped 5 bases, with 14 bases sitting between them. This CDR3 is built from 15 residues.

The V and J genes are TRBV4-3 and TRBJ2-3, with no clear D. Trimming took off 0 bases at V and 3 bases at J, with 13 bases between the two ends. The CDR3 covers 16 residues. The germline V gene encodes CDR1 LGHNA and CDR2 YSLEER. The CDR3 here is CASSQDDPPSTDTQYF. CDR3 nucleotides: TGCGCCAGCAGCCAAGATGATCCACCTAGTACAGATACGCAGTATTTT.

Worth noting for this clonotype: At one end, the junction sequence differs from germline, possibly due to a read error. The chain carries TRBV11-1 and TRBJ2-4, with 8 bases that match TRBD2. The CDR3 is made up of 17 amino acids. Germline lookup yields CDR1 SGHAT and CDR2 FQDESV (reference sequence). The CDR3 sequence is CASSFPETSVTENTQYF. The DNA of the CDR3 is TGTGCCAGCAGCTTTCCCGAGACTAGCGTGACCGAAAACACTCAGTACTTC. The full variable domain, its missing parts supplied by reference TRBV11-1 and TRBJ2-4, is EAEVAQSPRYKITEKSQAVAFWCDPISGHATLYWYRQILGQGPELLVQFQDESVVDDSQLPKDRFSAERLKGVDSTLKIQPAELGDSAMYLCASSFPETSVTENTQYFGAGTRLSVL.

Note on this clonotype: Compared with germline, one end of the junction differs, possibly owing to a read error. This chain joins TRBV7-8 and TRBJ2-7; D is ambiguous. The germline CDR1 and CDR2 sequences are SGHVS and FQNEAQ. The CDR3 length is 15 residues. CDR3 sequence reads: CASSVTNGARSEQYF. CDR3 coding DNA: TGTGCCAGCAGCGTAACTAACGGAGCTAGGTCCGAGCAATACTTC.

As regards this clonotype: As the CDR3 is not closed by the conserved phenylalanine or tryptophan, this likely results from a read error. The J gene is TRBJ2-1, the V gene TRBV5-1; D gene unclear. Per the germline V gene, CDR1 is SGHRS and CDR2 is YFSETQ. This CDR3 spans 14 amino acids. CDR3: CASSPDIGYNEQFL. The CDR3 DNA sequence: TGCGCGAGCAGCCCCGACATCGGATACAATGAGCAGTTCCTC.

To note about this clonotype: Without the conserved terminal phenylalanine or tryptophan, this CDR3 likely stems from a read error. The chain links TRBV11-2 to TRBJ2-1; possible D gene TRBD1, 6 bases. The CDR3 extends over 17 amino acids. Germline CDR1 reads SGHAT; CDR2 reads FQNNGV. CDR3 in DNA: TGTGTCAGCAGCTTAGGTAACAGGGCGCGCTCCTACAATGAGCAGTTCTCC. Translating it yields CVSSLGNRARSYNEQFS.

V usage is TRBV12-3 or TRBV12-4 and J usage is TRBJ2-3; D ambiguous. The J call may be wrong; the DNA end is better matched by TRBJ1-5. This CDR3 has 13 amino acids. CDR3 coding DNA: TGTGCCAGCAGTTTTCTGAGATCTGATACGCAGCATTTT. This encodes CASSFLRSDTQHF.

For this clonotype: It is likely a read error, because the conserved phenylalanine at the end of the CDR3 is missing. The DNA is omitted, as the CDR3 cannot be located on it reliably, and the CDR3 follows TCRdb's listing. The chain employs TRBV6-1 and TRBJ1-1; no check of the table's D call, TRBD1, against the DNA was made. Germline CDR1 reads MNHNS; CDR2 reads SASEGT. The CDR3 extends over 16 residues, inclusive of both ends. The CDR3 region is CASRKGTVPMNTEPFL.

The chain is built from TRBV11-3 and TRBJ2-1; possibly TRBD2 for D (6 bases). The end of the DNA aligns better with TRBJ2-7, so the J call may be wrong. The length of the CDR3 is 16 residues. CDR1 and CDR2 from the germline V gene are SGHNT and YENEEA. The CDR3 region is CASSTGSSGLYNEQYF. The CDR3 region has the DNA TGTGCCAGCAGCACCGGGAGTAGCGGACTATACAATGAGCAGTACTTC.

Worth noting for this clonotype: The junction differs from germline at one of its ends, possibly a read error. The rearrangement joins TRBV12-3 or TRBV12-4 to TRBJ1-2; 8 bases are shared with TRBD1. The CDR3 runs 14 residues. The CDR3 loop reads CTSSLQGANYGYTF. DNA of the CDR3: TGTACCAGTAGTCTACAGGGGGCTAACTATGGCTACACCTTC.

The V gene is TRBV29-1, the J gene TRBJ2-1; 8 bases are a match to TRBD2. V shed 5 bases, J shed 8 bases, and the junction held 17 bases outside the gene matches. This CDR3 has 16 residues. Looked up from germline, CDR1 is SQVTM and CDR2 is ANQGSEA. CDR3 in DNA: TGCAGCGTTCCCGAGGTGGCCGGGGGGGAATATTATGAGCAGTTCTTC. This translates into CSVPEVAGGEYYEQFF.

About this clonotype itself: One end of the junction does not line up with germline, which may come from a read error. The rearrangement joins TRBV7-3 to TRBJ2-3; 7 nucleotides align to TRBD2. This CDR3 region has 15 residues. Germline assignment: CDR1 SGHTA and CDR2 FQGTGA. CDR3 nucleotide sequence: TGTCCCAGCAGCTCCCTGGGGGGGGAGGGAGATAGGCAGTATTTT. It encodes CPSSSLGGEGDRQYF.

This clonotype was recorded at least ten times. The J gene is TRBJ2-1, the V gene TRBV6-1; TRBD1 agrees at 10 bases. The CDR3 covers 14 residues. Germline CDR1 is MNHNS and CDR2 is SASEGT. J gave up 7 bases and V 6 bases, and 6 bases lay outside the gene matches. The CDR3 here is CASRGDRGRNEQFF. The CDR3 nucleotides are TGTGCCAGCAGGGGGGACAGGGGACGTAATGAGCAGTTCTTC.

About this clonotype: At one boundary the junction diverges from the germline segment, which might be a read error. The chain recombines TRBV11-1 with TRBJ2-2; perhaps TRBD1 as D (6 bases). CDR1 is SGHAT, CDR2 FQDESV, per germline (reference sequence). This CDR3 region has 13 residues. CDR3 DNA: TGTTCCAGCAGCTTTTGGGACACCGAGGAAGTGTTTTTT. It yields the protein CSSSFWDTEEVFF.

Turning to this clonotype: One end of the junction does not line up with germline, which may come from a read error. The genes are TRBV6-1 and TRBJ1-5, with 8 bases that match TRBD1. CDR3 length: 17 residues. Looked up from germline, CDR1 is MNHNS and CDR2 is SASEGT. CDR3 protein: CASLFTLGQGGDQPHHF. The CDR3 nucleotides read TGTGCCAGCTTATTCACCTTAGGACAGGGAGGCGATCAGCCCCATCATTTT.

This clonotype was recorded once. It is likely a read error, because the conserved phenylalanine at the end of the CDR3 is missing. This chain uses TRBV10-2 with TRBJ2-7; TRBD1 is a possible D gene (5 bases). The germline CDR1 and CDR2 sequences are WSHSY and SAAADI. Trimming shortened V by 6 bases and J by 3 bases, and 12 bases separated the two germline ends. The CDR3 runs to 13 residues. The CDR3 DNA reads TGCGCCAGCAGAGGGGCACTCTACTACGAGCAGTACATC. It is translated as CASRGALYYEQYI.

As to this clonotype: A junction boundary mismatches the germline segment, possibly from a read error. This chain joins TRBV29-1 and TRBJ2-7, with D possibly TRBD2 on 6 matching bases. The CDR3 is 15 amino acids. CDR1 and CDR2 from the germline V gene are SQVTM and ANQGSEA. The chain's CDR3 is CSVDDPGGSSYEQYF. The CDR3 coding sequence is TGTAGCGTTGATGATCCAGGAGGGAGCTCCTACGAGCAGTATTTC.